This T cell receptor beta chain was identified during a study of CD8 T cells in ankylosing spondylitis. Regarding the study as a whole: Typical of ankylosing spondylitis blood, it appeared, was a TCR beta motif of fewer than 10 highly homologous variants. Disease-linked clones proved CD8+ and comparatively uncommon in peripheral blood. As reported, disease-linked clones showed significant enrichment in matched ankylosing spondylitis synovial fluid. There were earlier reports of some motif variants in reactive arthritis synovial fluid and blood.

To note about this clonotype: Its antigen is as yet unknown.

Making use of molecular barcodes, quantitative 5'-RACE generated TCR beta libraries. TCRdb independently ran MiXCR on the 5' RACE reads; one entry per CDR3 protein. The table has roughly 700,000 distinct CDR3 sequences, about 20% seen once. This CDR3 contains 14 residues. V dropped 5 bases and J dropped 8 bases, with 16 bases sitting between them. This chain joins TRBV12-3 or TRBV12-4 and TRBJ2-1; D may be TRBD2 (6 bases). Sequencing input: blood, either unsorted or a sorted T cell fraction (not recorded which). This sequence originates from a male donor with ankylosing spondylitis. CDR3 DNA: TGTGCCAGCAGTCCGGGACTGAGTACATATGAGCAGTTCTTC. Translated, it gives CASSPGLSTYEQFF.